The 27 T cell receptor beta chains given below trace back to one sample, sequenced in a study of blood T cell repertoires in COVID-19. The repertoire was sequenced with immunoSEQ multiplex PCR; TCRdb's copy has only in-frame clones and lacks some. The data hold some 180,000 clones, with about 80% observed a single time. Input material: peripheral blood. All receptors come from a man between 65 and 85 years old with active or convalescent COVID-19.

This sequence joins TRBV6-2 or TRBV6-3 and TRBJ2-5, with D uncertain. V lost 1 base and J lost 0, with 12 bases in between. The germline V gene encodes CDR1 MNHEY and CDR2 SVGEGT. The CDR3 is 16 amino acids. The CDR3 spells CASSYLAASYQETQYF. For the CDR3, the DNA is TGTGCCAGCAGTTACTTAGCTGCCTCGTACCAAGAGACCCAGTACTTC.

This clone has a single count. The chain is built from TRBV5-1 and TRBJ2-1; 8 bases are a match to TRBD1. Germline V gives CDR1 SGHRS, CDR2 YFSETQ. The CDR3 length is 16 residues. With 3 bases clipped from V and 0 bases from J, the junction kept 5 bases outside the gene matches. In DNA form, the CDR3 reads TGCGCCAGCAGCTCCCGACAGGGGAGCTCCTACAATGAGCAGTTCTTC. Translating it yields CASSSRQGSSYNEQFF. The full variable domain, its missing parts supplied by reference TRBV5-1 and TRBJ2-1, is KAGVTQTPRYLIKTRGQQVTLSCSPISGHRSVSWYQQTPGQGLQFLFEYFSETQRNKGNFPGRFSGRQFSNSRSEMNVSTLELGDSALYLCASSSRQGSSYNEQFFGPGTRLTVL.

V usage is TRBV19 and J usage is TRBJ2-7, with 7 bases that match TRBD1. The ends lost 3 bases at V and 3 bases at J; junction bases unmatched: 11. Germline lookup yields CDR1 LNHDA and CDR2 SQIVND (reference sequence). CDR3 length: 16 amino acids. The CDR3 coding sequence is TGTGCCAGTAGTATGGGCAGACAGGGAGTGGGCTACGAGCAGTACTTC. It codes for CASSMGRQGVGYEQYF.

The chain is built from TRBV3-1 (or the pseudogene TRBV3-2) and TRBJ1-1, with 7 nucleotides matching TRBD1. CDR3 length: 15 residues. Trimming at V came to 1 base and at J to 6 bases, leaving 8 bases not matched to a gene. Germline V gene data show CDR1 as LGHDT and CDR2 as YNNKEL (reference sequence). CDR3 sequence: CASSQVSRGVPEAFF. The CDR3 DNA is TGTGCCAGCAGCCAAGTTTCCAGGGGGGTACCTGAAGCTTTCTTT.

The rearrangement joins TRBV7-8 to TRBJ2-1; 14 nucleotides agree with TRBD2. Per germline, CDR1 SGHVS and CDR2 FQNEAQ. Trimming removed 1 base from V and 1 base from J; junction bases left unmatched: 9. The CDR3 spans 20 residues. In nucleotides, the CDR3 is TGTGCCAGCAGCTTAGACCGGACTAGCGGGAGGAGACGGTCCTACAATGAGCAGTTCTTC. This sequence encodes CASSLDRTSGRRRSYNEQFF. The full variable domain, its missing parts supplied by reference TRBV7-8 and TRBJ2-1, is GAGVSQSPRYKVAKRGQDVALRCDPISGHVSLFWYQQALGQGPEFLTYFQNEAQLDKSGLPSDRFFAERPEGSVSTLKIQRTQQEDSAVYLCASSLDRTSGRRRSYNEQFFGPGTRLTVL.

The chain carries TRBV11-2 and TRBJ1-1; D ambiguous. The CDR3 consists of 16 residues. Trimming removed 6 bases at V and 3 bases at J, with 20 bases between. CDR1 is SGHAT and CDR2 is FQNNGV in the germline V gene. The DNA of the CDR3 is TGTGCCAGCAGGCCCCTTAGTCACTCATCGGACACTGAAGCTTTCTTT. Its translation is CASRPLSHSSDTEAFF.

In regard to this clone: The sample has other DNA sequences that encode this CDR3 too. The chain couples TRBV18 to TRBJ1-1; TRBD1 is a possible D gene (5 bases). V lost 3 bases, J lost 0 bases, and 11 bases lay in between. The CDR3 extends over 15 amino acids. The germline V gene has CDR1 KGHSH and CDR2 LQKENI. The CDR3 DNA sequence: TGTGCCAGCTCACCTTCGACAGTTCTGAACACTGAAGCTTTCTTT. This encodes CASSPSTVLNTEAFF. Using reference TRBV18 and TRBJ1-1 for the parts outside the CDR3, the full variable domain is NAGVMQNPRHLVRRRGQEARLRCSPMKGHSHVYWYRQLPEEGLKFMVYLQKENIIDESGMPKERFSAEFPKEGPSILRIQQVVRGDSAAYFCASSPSTVLNTEAFFGQGTRLTVV.

This chain joins TRBV5-1 and TRBJ1-1, with TRBD1 identical over 7 bases. Germline trimming cut 3 bases from V and 0 bases from J; bases unmatched to any gene: 2. This CDR3 is built from 14 residues. Germline V lookup: CDR1 SGHRS, CDR2 YFSETQ. The CDR3 DNA sequence: TGCGCCAGCAGCTCTGACAGGGTGAACACTGAAGCTTTCTTT. It codes for CASSSDRVNTEAFF.

This chain uses TRBV5-6 with TRBJ1-1, with TRBD1 matching 8 bases. The CDR3 totals 14 residues. CDR1 and CDR2 (germline): SGHDT, YYEEEE. V was pared by 5 bases and J by 3 bases, with 6 bases of the junction left unmatched. CDR3 coding DNA: TGTGCCAGCAGACTTGGACAGGGTTACACTGAAGCTTTCTTT. The encoded protein is CASRLGQGYTEAFF.

The chain joins TRBV5-1 to TRBJ1-1, with TRBD1 identical over 7 bases. CDR3 size: 14 residues. The junction had 9 bases not matched to a gene; V was cut back by 4 bases and J by 6 bases. CDR1 and CDR2 (germline): SGHRS, YFSETQ. DNA for the CDR3: TGCGCCAGCAGCCAGGGGGTAGGGGGATCTGAAGCTTTCTTT. Translating gives CASSQGVGGSEAFF.

The chain combines TRBV7-8 with TRBJ1-2, with D unclear. V was shortened by 1 base and J by 4 bases, with 7 bases between the two germline ends. Per the germline V gene, CDR1 is SGHVS and CDR2 is FQNEAQ. CDR3 length equals 13 residues. This CDR3 reads CASSLVAVYGYTF. CDR3 nucleotide sequence: TGTGCCAGCAGCTTAGTGGCAGTCTATGGCTACACCTTC.

The chain is built from TRBV19 and TRBJ2-5; D perhaps matches TRBD1 (5 bases). Germline V gene lookup returns CDR1 LNHDA and CDR2 SQIVND (reference sequence). This CDR3 spans 13 amino acids. Trimming pared 6 bases from V and 4 bases from J, leaving 12 bases between. The CDR3 protein is CASSQTVGETQYF. CDR3 nucleotides: TGTGCCAGTAGCCAGACAGTTGGAGAGACCCAGTACTTC.

This clone was detected only a few times. The gene calls are TRBV29-1 and TRBJ1-5, with unresolved D. Per germline, CDR1 SQVTM and CDR2 ANQGSEA. The CDR3 is made up of 12 amino acids. The V end lost 8 bases, the J end lost 3 bases, and 11 bases lay between the germline ends. The DNA of the CDR3 is TGCAGCCGCGTAGGAGTCAATCAGCCCCAGCATTTT. This gives the protein CSRVGVNQPQHF.

This chain uses TRBV6-1 with TRBJ2-7; 8 bases align to TRBD1. The germline V gene has CDR1 MNHNS and CDR2 SASEGT. V shed 3 bases, J shed 2 bases, and the junction held 15 bases outside the gene matches. The CDR3 contains 18 residues. CDR3 protein: CASSDRVHRDRPAYEQYF. Here the CDR3 DNA reads TGTGCCAGCAGTGATAGAGTTCATCGGGACAGGCCCGCCTACGAGCAGTACTTC.

The rearrangement uses TRBV5-1 and TRBJ2-1; 8 bases match TRBD2. Germline V lookup: CDR1 SGHRS, CDR2 YFSETQ. This CDR3 has 14 residues. Trimming at V came to 3 bases and at J to 9 bases, leaving 8 bases not matched to a gene. CDR3: CASSSTSAGGEQFF. The CDR3 DNA sequence: TGCGCCAGCAGCTCGACTAGCGCGGGCGGTGAGCAGTTCTTC.

This clone appeared a single time. The rearrangement links TRBV3-1 (or the pseudogene TRBV3-2) to TRBJ1-1, with TRBD1 matching 8 bases. V shed 1 base, J shed 1 base, and the junction held 5 bases outside the gene matches. This CDR3 contains 16 residues. Germline V gene lookup returns CDR1 LGHDT and CDR2 YNNKEL (reference sequence). The CDR3 loop reads CASSQAWTGRNTEAFF. CDR3 DNA: TGTGCCAGCAGCCAAGCTTGGACAGGGAGGAACACTGAAGCTTTCTTT.

This chain links TRBV6-5 with TRBJ1-3; no reliable D call. CDR1 MNHEY and CDR2 SVGAGI come from the germline V gene. Trimming stripped 8 bases from V and 0 bases from J, with 11 bases between. The CDR3 consists of 14 residues. The CDR3 protein is CASQAPGSGNTIYF. CDR3 coding DNA: TGTGCCAGCCAAGCGCCGGGCTCTGGAAACACCATATATTTT.

V usage is TRBV5-1 and J usage is TRBJ1-2; 8 bases map to TRBD1. V lost 0 bases, J lost 4 bases, and 5 bases stayed unmatched. Looked up from germline, CDR1 is SGHRS and CDR2 is YFSETQ. CDR3 length: 15 residues. CDR3 in DNA: TGCGCCAGCAGCTTGGAGGGACAGGTGGTCTATGGCTACACCTTC. Translating it yields CASSLEGQVVYGYTF. Complete variable domain (other parts from reference TRBV5-1 and TRBJ1-2): KAGVTQTPRYLIKTRGQQVTLSCSPISGHRSVSWYQQTPGQGLQFLFEYFSETQRNKGNFPGRFSGRQFSNSRSEMNVSTLELGDSALYLCASSLEGQVVYGYTFGSGTRLTVV.

The chain employs TRBV7-6 and TRBJ1-5; no reliable D call. The germline V and J ends were trimmed by 1 base and 3 bases, with 10 bases remaining between them. The germline V gene has CDR1 SGHVS and CDR2 FNYEAQ. This CDR3 comprises 15 residues. Here the CDR3 DNA reads TGTGCCAGCAGCTTAGGGTCTGGCTCCAATCAGCCCCAGCATTTT. It encodes CASSLGSGSNQPQHF.

The V call is TRBV11-2, the J call TRBJ1-3; unclear D gene. This CDR3 spans 16 amino acids. V was cut by 2 bases and J by 0 bases, with 11 bases left in between. CDR1 and CDR2 (germline): SGHAT, FQNNGV. CDR3 sequence: CASSLSGRPSGNTIYF. CDR3 DNA: TGTGCCAGCAGCTTAAGCGGCAGGCCCTCTGGAAACACCATATATTTT.

This clone was seen a handful of times. The gene calls are TRBV30 and TRBJ1-2, with D perhaps matching TRBD1 (5 bases). The CDR3 covers 14 residues. CDR1 is GTSNPN and CDR2 is SVGIG in the germline V gene (reference sequence). The V end was cut by 4 bases, the J end by 3 bases, with 15 bases between. The DNA of the CDR3 is TGTGCCTGGACCACTCCGGGGGGATACTATGGCTACACCTTC. As protein: CAWTTPGGYYGYTF.

This sequence joins TRBV30 and TRBJ2-2, with D possibly TRBD2 on 5 matching bases. There are 14 residues in the CDR3. Trimming pared 3 bases from V and 7 bases from J, leaving 15 bases between. Germline CDR1 and CDR2: GTSNPN and SVGIG (reference sequence). CDR3 in DNA: TGTGCCTGGAGCCGGGAAGACTTTGGCGGGGAGCTGTTTTTT. This gives the protein CAWSREDFGGELFF.

The CDR3 reads CASSSGQGWEAFF. CDR3 DNA: TGTGCCAGCAGCTCAGGACAGGGATGGGAAGCTTTCTTT. The chain is built from TRBV7-2 and TRBJ1-1, with 8 bases aligning to TRBD1. The CDR3 runs 13 residues. CDR1 and CDR2 from the germline V gene are SGHTA and FQGNSA. The V segment lost 4 bases and the J segment 8 bases; nucleotides outside the gene matches: 6. The full variable domain, in which reference TRBV7-2 and TRBJ1-1 provide the parts outside the CDR3, is GAGVSQSPSNKVTEKGKDVELRCDPISGHTALYWYRQSLGQGLEFLIYFQGNSAPDKSGLPSDRFSAERTGGSVSTLTIQRTQQEDSAVYLCASSSGQGWEAFFGQGTRLTVV.

This clone has just one count. The CDR3 nucleotides are TGTGCCAGCGGACCGGGACACCAGACCGGGGAGCTGTTTTTT. It codes for CASGPGHQTGELFF. The chain couples TRBV28 to TRBJ2-2, with D maybe TRBD1 (6 bases). The CDR3 extends over 14 amino acids. Between the trimmed V and J ends, which lost 8 bases and 5 bases, there was a span of 15 bases. Germline loops: CDR1 MDHEN, CDR2 SYDVKM.

This chain uses TRBV5-1 with TRBJ2-7; TRBD1 agrees at 9 bases. In germline, CDR1 is SGHRS, CDR2 YFSETQ. J gave up 7 bases and V 2 bases, and 4 bases lay outside the gene matches. This CDR3 has 13 amino acids. This CDR3 is CASSLQGAYEQYF. The CDR3 DNA sequence: TGCGCCAGCAGCTTACAGGGGGCATATGAGCAGTACTTC. The whole variable domain, filled in from reference TRBV5-1 and TRBJ2-7, reads KAGVTQTPRYLIKTRGQQVTLSCSPISGHRSVSWYQQTPGQGLQFLFEYFSETQRNKGNFPGRFSGRQFSNSRSEMNVSTLELGDSALYLCASSLQGAYEQYFGPGTRLTVT.

The chain joins TRBV6-5 to TRBJ1-2; 7 nucleotides line up with TRBD1. After removal of 6 bases from V and 7 bases from J, the junction contained 5 bases not matched to a gene. Germline V CDR1 and CDR2: MNHEY, SVGAGI. CDR3 length equals 12 residues. The CDR3 loop reads CASSPQGFGYTF. The CDR3 DNA follows: TGTGCCAGCAGCCCACAGGGGTTTGGCTACACCTTC.

The CDR3 region has the DNA TGTGCCAGCAGCTTGGGTCACGGTCAGCCCCAGCATTTT. Its translation is CASSLGHGQPQHF. V usage is TRBV5-6 and J usage is TRBJ1-5; D gene unclear. Germline CDR1 is SGHDT and CDR2 is YYEEEE. With 0 bases removed from V and 6 bases from J, the gap between germline ends came to 7 bases. The CDR3 consists of 13 residues.